This T cell receptor (beta chain) was sequenced during a study of blood T cell repertoires in COVID-19. Sequencing used immunoSEQ multiplex PCR; TCRdb keeps in-frame clones, though not all of them. The sample consists of a few hundred thousand clones, roughly 90% of them appearing once. Patients from Seattle were sampled longitudinally, starting during active infection. Sequencing was performed on peripheral blood. This clonotype was obtained from a woman aged 55-70 years with COVID-19, enrolled during active disease.

Here the CDR3 reads CASSLYSPSSYNSPLHF. DNA for the CDR3: TGTGCCAGCAGTTTATACAGCCCGAGCTCCTATAATTCACCCCTCCACTTT. The chain joins TRBV27 to TRBJ1-6, with D uncertain. The CDR3 consists of 17 residues. V was pared by 1 base and J by 0 bases, with 10 bases between. Germline loops: CDR1 MNHEY, CDR2 SMNVEV (reference sequence).